These 29 T cell receptor beta chains were all obtained from the same sample, sequenced in a study of T cell changes during pregnancy in multiple sclerosis. Profiling relied on immunoSEQ multiplex PCR, and the TCRdb table lists in-frame clones only, not all of them. This sample has about 56,000 clones, with approximately 90% found just once. The sequencing here drew on peripheral blood, taken after pregnancy. These receptors originate from a female donor with multiple sclerosis, enrolled in a pregnancy study.

As DNA, the CDR3 is TGTGCCAGCAGTGAGGCTGCAGGGAGGTGGGAAGCTTTCTTT. Its protein is CASSEAAGRWEAFF. The chain uses TRBV6-1 and TRBJ1-1; maybe TRBD1 (5 bases). The CDR3 has 14 residues. CDR1 MNHNS and CDR2 SASEGT come from the germline V gene. V was pared by 3 bases and J by 8 bases, with 16 bases between.

This chain uses TRBV30 with TRBJ2-7; weak D call: TRBD1 (6 bases). The CDR3 is 13 residues long. Between the trimmed V and J ends, which lost 2 bases and 11 bases, there was a span of 19 bases. CDR1 is GTSNPN and CDR2 is SVGIG in the germline V gene (reference sequence). The CDR3 loop reads CAWSPGTWAGEYF. The CDR3 bases are TGTGCCTGGAGTCCCGGTACGTGGGCAGGGGAGTACTTC.

CDR3 nucleotide sequence: TGTGCCAGCAGTTCGGACAGGGAGGGGGCTAACTATGGCTACACCTTC. This codes for CASSSDREGANYGYTF. The rearrangement uses TRBV27 and TRBJ1-2, with 8 bases fitting TRBD1. CDR3 length: 16 amino acids. CDR1 and CDR2 from the germline V gene are MNHEY and SMNVEV (reference sequence). After removal of 4 bases from V and 0 bases from J, the junction contained 7 bases not matched to a gene.

This clone appeared a single time. The rearrangement joins TRBV10-1 to TRBJ2-4; D is possibly TRBD2 (6 bases). The germline V gene has CDR1 WNHNN and CDR2 SYGVQD (reference sequence). V was pared by 2 bases and J by 0 bases, with 11 bases between. The CDR3 runs 16 residues. For the CDR3, the DNA is TGCGCCAGCAGTGAGGGACTACCCCTAGCCAAAAACATTCAGTACTTC. This encodes CASSEGLPLAKNIQYF.

The rearrangement links TRBV7-2 to TRBJ2-5; TRBD1 matches at 8 bases. CDR3 length equals 15 residues. After removal of 3 bases from V and 3 bases from J, the junction contained 6 bases not matched to a gene. Germline lookup yields CDR1 SGHTA and CDR2 FQGNSA. The CDR3 DNA sequence: TGTGCCAGCAGCTTTCAGGGGGCTGGGGAAGAGACCCAGTACTTC. It specifies CASSFQGAGEETQYF. Together with reference TRBV7-2 and TRBJ2-5, the CDR3 gives the full variable domain: GAGVSQSPSNKVTEKGKDVELRCDPISGHTALYWYRQSLGQGLEFLIYFQGNSAPDKSGLPSDRFSAERTGGSVSTLTIQRTQQEDSAVYLCASSFQGAGEETQYFGPGTRLLVL.

J is TRBJ1-2 and V is TRBV30; no reliable D call. V was clipped by 3 bases and J by 7 bases, with 18 bases between them. CDR3 length: 14 amino acids. Germline CDR1 reads GTSNPN; CDR2 reads SVGIG (reference sequence). CDR3 loop: CAWRVGRRAGGYTF. CDR3 in DNA: TGTGCCTGGAGGGTAGGCAGGCGTGCGGGTGGCTACACCTTC.

The J gene is TRBJ1-5, the V gene TRBV11-2; 9 positions agree with TRBD1. V was clipped by 0 bases and J by 1 base; unmatched bases: 4. This CDR3 has 17 amino acids. The germline CDR1 and CDR2 sequences are SGHAT and FQNNGV. The CDR3 DNA reads as TGTGCCAGCAGCTTAGATTCAGGGACAGGGAGCAATCAGCCCCAGCATTTT. As protein: CASSLDSGTGSNQPQHF. Looking up the rest from reference TRBV11-2 and TRBJ1-5 gives the full variable domain: EAGVAQSPRYKIIEKRQSVAFWCNPISGHATLYWYQQILGQGPKLLIQFQNNGVVDDSQLPKDRFSAERLKGVDSTLKIQPAKLEDSAVYLCASSLDSGTGSNQPQHFGDGTRLSIL.

The chain joins TRBV10-1 to TRBJ1-2; 9 bases map to TRBD1. Looked up from germline, CDR1 is WNHNN and CDR2 is SYGVQD (reference sequence). V lost 7 bases and J lost 6; bases outside the gene matches: 6. The CDR3 spans 13 residues. This CDR3 reads CASNRGPRHGYTF. The CDR3 DNA follows: TGCGCCAGCAACAGGGGGCCACGGCATGGCTACACCTTC.

CDR3 residues: CASSQDGQGNEKLFF. For the CDR3, the DNA is TGCGCCAGCAGCCAAGATGGGCAGGGGAATGAAAAACTGTTTTTT. The chain recombines TRBV4-3 with TRBJ1-4; perhaps TRBD1 as D (6 bases). CDR1 is LGHNA and CDR2 is YSLEER in the germline V gene. The CDR3 loop spans 15 amino acids. V dropped 0 bases and J dropped 5 bases, with 10 bases sitting between them.

The chain carries TRBV4-1 and TRBJ2-7, with 7 bases matching TRBD1. Germline CDR1 and CDR2: MGHRA and YSYEKL. Trimming at V came to 4 bases and at J to 1 base, leaving 4 bases not matched to a gene. The CDR3 is 14 residues long. The CDR3 region has the DNA TGCGCCAGCAGCCCCAGGGACAGTTCCTACGAGCAGTACTTC. Its translation: CASSPRDSSYEQYF.

This clone was seen a single time. The J gene is TRBJ2-2, the V gene TRBV7-3, with TRBD1 matching 11 bases. V trimming: 5 bases; J trimming: 6 bases; junction bases outside the gene matches: 8. CDR1 and CDR2 from the germline V gene are SGHTA and FQGTGA. The CDR3 contains 16 residues. The CDR3 loop is CASSLRGQGGAGELFF. The DNA for the CDR3 is TGTGCCAGCAGCCTAAGGGGACAGGGGGGGGCCGGGGAGCTGTTTTTT.

V gene TRBV10-3 combines with J gene TRBJ2-1; D uncertain. Trimming took 9 bases from V and 1 from J, leaving 7 bases between them. Germline V lookup: CDR1 ENHRY, CDR2 SYGVKD. The CDR3 loop spans 12 amino acids. CDR3 sequence reads: CAISSSYNEQFF. CDR3 DNA sequence: TGTGCCATTAGCAGTTCCTACAATGAGCAGTTCTTC.

V and J are TRBV9 and TRBJ2-1; 8 bases are shared with TRBD1. The CDR3 sequence is 15 residues long. The germline V gene encodes CDR1 SGDLS and CDR2 YYNGEE. J gave up 6 bases and V 3 bases, and 8 bases lay outside the gene matches. CDR3 region: CASSADRGPVNEQFF. In nucleotides, the CDR3 is TGTGCCAGCAGCGCCGACAGGGGACCCGTCAATGAGCAGTTCTTC.

The chain employs TRBV6-6 and TRBJ2-5, with a weak D call TRBD1 (5 bases). The germline V gene encodes CDR1 MNHNY and CDR2 SVGAGI (reference sequence). V lost 6 bases to trimming and J lost 1 base, with 15 bases between them. This CDR3 region has 15 residues. Here the CDR3 DNA reads TGTGCCAGCAGACTTAAGACGGACACCCAAGAGACCCAGTACTTC. Encoded protein: CASRLKTDTQETQYF.

This clone was picked up a small number of times. The V gene is TRBV2, the J gene TRBJ1-4; weak D call: TRBD1 (5 bases). V lost 3 bases and J 7 bases, leaving 12 bases between the germline ends. This CDR3 spans 14 amino acids. Looked up from germline, CDR1 is SNHLY and CDR2 is FYNNEI. CDR3 nucleotide sequence: TGTGCCAGCAGTGAGGCAGGGAGGGGTGAAAAACTGTTTTTT. Translating it yields CASSEAGRGEKLFF.

The CDR3 reads CASSEQIHNYGYTF. Here the CDR3 DNA reads TGTGCCAGCAGTGAACAGATACACAATTATGGCTACACCTTC. V is TRBV6-1 and J is TRBJ1-2; D is ambiguous. CDR3 length equals 14 residues. V dropped 2 bases and J dropped 5 bases, with 12 bases sitting between them. Germline CDR1 reads MNHNS; CDR2 reads SASEGT.

The chain joins TRBV5-1 to TRBJ2-3; D possibly corresponds to TRBD1 (5 bases). The CDR3 totals 14 residues. Germline loops: CDR1 SGHRS, CDR2 YFSETQ. The V end lost 1 base, the J end lost 6 bases, and 12 bases lay between the germline ends. The CDR3 is CASSLHTGLDTQYF. As DNA, the CDR3 is TGCGCCAGCAGCTTGCATACAGGTCTGGATACGCAGTATTTT.

This clone has just one count. CDR3 DNA: TGTGCCAGTAGTACCCGAGGACAAACGAAGAATTCACCCCTCCACTTT. Its protein is CASSTRGQTKNSPLHF. The chain uses TRBV19 and TRBJ1-6; tentatively, D is TRBD1 (5 bases). Per the germline V gene, CDR1 is LNHDA and CDR2 is SQIVND (reference sequence). The CDR3 is made up of 16 amino acids. V dropped 4 bases and J dropped 7 bases, with 17 bases sitting between them.

CDR3 bases: TGTGCCATCAGTGAAGGAGGGCATCAGCCCCAGCATTTT. It encodes CAISEGGHQPQHF. The chain couples TRBV10-3 to TRBJ1-5, with D hard to call. The CDR3 has 13 residues. V was shortened by 3 bases and J by 5 bases, with 8 bases between the two germline ends. Germline CDR1 ENHRY, CDR2 SYGVKD.

The rearrangement joins TRBV6-1 to TRBJ1-4; tentative D call: TRBD1 (5 bases). V lost 11 bases and J lost 0, with 13 bases in between. CDR1 MNHNS and CDR2 SASEGT come from the germline V gene. The CDR3 has 14 amino acids. The CDR3 here is CASARQPTNEKLFF. DNA of the CDR3: TGTGCCTCCGCGAGACAGCCAACTAATGAAAAACTGTTTTTT.

The table lists this clone with a count of one. The chain links TRBV28 to TRBJ1-2; 7 positions match TRBD1. V gave up 3 bases and J gave up 4 bases; unmatched junction bases: 2. Germline V gene sequence: CDR1 MDHEN, CDR2 SYDVKM. The CDR3 consists of 13 residues. CDR3 amino acids: CASSFRQGYGYTF. The CDR3 DNA is TGTGCCAGCAGTTTCAGACAGGGCTATGGCTACACCTTC.

The CDR3 sequence: CASSLEPSDTQYF. DNA of the CDR3: TGCGCCAGCAGTTTAGAGCCCTCAGATACGCAGTATTTT. The V gene is TRBV10-1, the J gene TRBJ2-3; unclear D gene. The germline V and J ends were trimmed by 5 bases and 4 bases, with 10 bases remaining between them. CDR1 is WNHNN, CDR2 SYGVQD, per germline (reference sequence). There are 13 residues in the CDR3.

This clone has only one observation. The rearrangement joins TRBV18 to TRBJ1-5; 7 nucleotides match TRBD1. The J segment lost 2 bases and the V segment lost 8 bases, leaving 9 bases of the junction unmatched. The CDR3 has 15 amino acids. From germline, CDR1 is KGHSH and CDR2 LQKENI. As DNA, the CDR3 is TGTGCCAGCCCGCAGGGGGAGATTGGCAATCAGCCCCAGCATTTT. Amino acid sequence: CASPQGEIGNQPQHF.

The rearrangement joins TRBV5-1 to TRBJ2-5; D is uncertain. Germline values: CDR1 SGHRS, CDR2 YFSETQ. Trimming removed 0 bases from V and 2 bases from J, with 8 bases in between. This CDR3 spans 14 amino acids. CDR3 sequence (DNA): TGCGCCAGCAGCTTGGAAACAGCACAAGAGACCCAGTACTTC. This translates into CASSLETAQETQYF.

The V and J genes are TRBV10-2 and TRBJ1-1; perhaps TRBD1 as D (6 bases). Trimming left V 8 bases short and J 5 bases short, with 12 bases between. Germline V CDR1 and CDR2: WSHSY, SAAADI. The CDR3 covers 12 residues. The CDR3 spells CASSGVRTEAFF. The DNA for the CDR3 is TGCGCCAGCTCAGGGGTGAGAACTGAAGCTTTCTTT.

This clone was picked up one time. The gene calls are TRBV20-1 and TRBJ2-5; the match to TRBD2 covers 7 bases. CDR3 length equals 10 residues. Germline V gene lookup returns CDR1 DFQATT and CDR2 SNEGSKA (reference sequence). The DNA for the CDR3 is TGCAGCCCCGGGGGGGAGACCCAGTACTTC. It yields the protein CSPGGETQYF.

This rearrangement joins TRBV4-1 to TRBJ2-7; 8 nucleotides line up with TRBD2. The CDR3 spans 15 residues. The junction had 5 bases not matched to a gene; V was cut back by 1 base and J by 3 bases. Germline lookup yields CDR1 MGHRA and CDR2 YSYEKL. The CDR3: CASSQVQRGSYEQYF. The CDR3 DNA is TGCGCCAGCAGCCAAGTCCAGCGGGGGAGCTACGAGCAGTACTTC.

The V gene is TRBV5-1, the J gene TRBJ2-1; no reliable D call. The CDR3 contains 13 residues. V lost 0 bases, J lost 5 bases, and 6 bases lay in between. Germline V CDR1 and CDR2: SGHRS, YFSETQ. CDR3 in amino acids: CASSLATDNEQFF. CDR3 coding DNA: TGCGCCAGCAGCTTGGCCACTGACAATGAGCAGTTCTTC. Complete variable domain (other parts from reference TRBV5-1 and TRBJ2-1): KAGVTQTPRYLIKTRGQQVTLSCSPISGHRSVSWYQQTPGQGLQFLFEYFSETQRNKGNFPGRFSGRQFSNSRSEMNVSTLELGDSALYLCASSLATDNEQFFGPGTRLTVL.

The rearrangement uses TRBV5-1 and TRBJ2-2; 8 bases are shared with TRBD1. Germline V lookup: CDR1 SGHRS, CDR2 YFSETQ. The CDR3 runs to 14 residues. J was trimmed by 5 bases and V by 4 bases; bases with no gene match: 4. CDR3 bases: TGCGCCAGCAGCCGTACAGGGGGAACCGGGGAGCTGTTTTTT. This encodes CASSRTGGTGELFF. The variable domain in full, with the rest retrieved from reference TRBV5-1 and TRBJ2-2, is KAGVTQTPRYLIKTRGQQVTLSCSPISGHRSVSWYQQTPGQGLQFLFEYFSETQRNKGNFPGRFSGRQFSNSRSEMNVSTLELGDSALYLCASSRTGGTGELFFGEGSRLTVL.